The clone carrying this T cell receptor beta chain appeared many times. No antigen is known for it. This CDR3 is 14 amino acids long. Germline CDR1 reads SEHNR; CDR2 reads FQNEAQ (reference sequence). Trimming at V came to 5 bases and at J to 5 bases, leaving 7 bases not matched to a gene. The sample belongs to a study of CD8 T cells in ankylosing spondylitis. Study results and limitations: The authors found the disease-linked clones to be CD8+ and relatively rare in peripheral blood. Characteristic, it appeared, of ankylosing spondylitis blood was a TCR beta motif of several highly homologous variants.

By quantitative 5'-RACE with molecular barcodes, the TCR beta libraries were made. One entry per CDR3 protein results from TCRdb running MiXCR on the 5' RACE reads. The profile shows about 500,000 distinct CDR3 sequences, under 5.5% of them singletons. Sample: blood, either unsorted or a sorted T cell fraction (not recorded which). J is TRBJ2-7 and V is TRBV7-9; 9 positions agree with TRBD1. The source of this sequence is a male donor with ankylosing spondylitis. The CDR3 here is CASSPTGGVNEQYF. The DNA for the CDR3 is TGTGCCAGCAGCCCAACAGGGGGCGTGAACGAGCAGTACTTC. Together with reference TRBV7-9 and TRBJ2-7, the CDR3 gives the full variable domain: DTGVSQNPRHKITKRGQNVTFRCDPISEHNRLYWYRQTLGQGPEFLTYFQNEAQLEKSRLLSDRFSAERPKGSFSTLEIQRTEQGDSAMYLCASSPTGGVNEQYFGPGTRLTVT.